This note documents a single T cell receptor (beta chain) sequence. What it binds is not known. Unique molecular identifiers were incorporated into the prepared TCRbeta library. A single record per CDR3 protein comes from TCRdb applying MiXCR to the PCR reads. The sample carries about 980,000 distinct CDR3 sequences, about 29% recorded once. V lost 3 bases to trimming and J lost 6 bases, with 12 bases between them. Germline CDR1 DFQATT, CDR2 SNEGSKA (reference sequence). This CDR3 spans 13 amino acids. The data stem from a study of T-cell reconstitution after alpha-beta-depleted transplantation in children. General study points: Some patients' high day-60 TCRbeta diversity was attributed to recipient cells surviving conditioning. A year had passed since transplant, and T-cell counts and diversity by then came mostly from newly produced T cells. Two months or so post-transplant, alpha-beta T cells reportedly derived from several hundred expanded graft clones.

Sequenced here: PBMCs, mostly from graft donor cells, sampled 360 days after TCRalphabeta/CD19-depleted stem cell transplant. This receptor was taken from a boy less than two years old who had a stem cell transplant for SCID, so the T cells may come from the graft donor. This chain joins TRBV20-1 and TRBJ1-5, with D tentatively TRBD1 (6 bases). The CDR3 protein is CSARTGHSQPQHF. For the CDR3, the DNA is TGCAGTGCTAGGACGGGACACTCTCAGCCCCAGCATTTT.